Listed below are T cell receptor beta chains from one sample, sequenced in a study of blood T cell repertoires in COVID-19. This table comes from immunoSEQ multiplex PCR, and its TCRdb copy is limited to in-frame clones, with some not included. Here the sample spans some 260,000 clones, over 80% being singletons. Sequencing was done on a sample of peripheral blood. The receptors originated from a woman in her 70s with COVID-19, enrolled during active disease. The CDR3 runs from the conserved cysteine through the conserved F or W. D genes are given only for firm matches. Clone size is given for some rows only: seen once, a few or many times, or a class if the clone is expanded.

len: 14; j_gene: TRBJ2-7; d_gene: NA; v_gene: TRBV5-1; abundance: NA; CDR3nt: TGCGCCAGCAGCCGGACGGACAGCAACTACGAGCAGTACTTC; CDR3aa: CASSRTDSNYEQYF
len: 16; j_gene: TRBJ2-2; d_gene: TRBD1; v_gene: TRBV18; abundance: NA; CDR3nt: TGTGCCAGCTCACCCCGGACAGGGGCAGACACCGGGGAGCTGTTTTTT; CDR3aa: CASSPRTGADTGELFF
len: 13; j_gene: TRBJ2-1; d_gene: TRBD1; v_gene: TRBV5-1; abundance: NA; CDR3nt: TGCGCCAGCAACCAGGGGGCGCGGGATGAGCAGTTCTTC; CDR3aa: CASNQGARDEQFF
len: 13; j_gene: TRBJ2-3; d_gene: NA; v_gene: TRBV28; abundance: NA; CDR3nt: TGTGCCAGCAGTCCAAGCCCCAGGGGTACGCAGTATTTT; CDR3aa: CASSPSPRGTQYF
len: 16; j_gene: TRBJ2-5; d_gene: NA; v_gene: TRBV7-2; abundance: NA; CDR3nt: TGTGCCAGCAGCTTAGCGGGACTCCCGGGGGAAGAGACCCAGTACTTC; CDR3aa: CASSLAGLPGEETQYF
len: 18; j_gene: TRBJ2-7; d_gene: TRBD1; v_gene: TRBV7-8; abundance: NA; CDR3nt: TGTGCCAGCAGCCATAGATTAATAGGGACAGTGGATCACCACGAGCAGTACTTC; CDR3aa: CASSHRLIGTVDHHEQYF
len: 14; j_gene: TRBJ2-7; d_gene: TRBD1; v_gene: TRBV27; abundance: few; CDR3nt: TGTGCCAGCAGGGACAACAGGGGTCCCTACGAGCAGTACTTC; CDR3aa: CASRDNRGPYEQYF
len: 14; j_gene: TRBJ1-5; d_gene: NA; v_gene: TRBV28; abundance: NA; CDR3nt: TGTGCCAGCAGTTTATCCAGGAGGCATCAGCCCCAGCATTTT; CDR3aa: CASSLSRRHQPQHF
len: 15; j_gene: TRBJ1-4; d_gene: TRBD1; v_gene: TRBV3-1/TRBV3-2; abundance: once; CDR3nt: TGTGCCAGCAGCCAAGATCTTAGGGGGCGCGGAAAACTGTTTTTT; CDR3aa: CASSQDLRGRGKLFF
len: 14; j_gene: TRBJ1-6; d_gene: NA; v_gene: TRBV7-2; abundance: NA; CDR3nt: TGTGCCAGCAGCTTAGGAGGGAAGAATTCACCCCTCCACTTT; CDR3aa: CASSLGGKNSPLHF
len: 16; j_gene: TRBJ1-5; d_gene: TRBD1; v_gene: TRBV10-3; abundance: once; CDR3nt: TGTGCCATCAGTGAAGGGGAGACAGGGGTGAATCAGCCCCAGCATTTT; CDR3aa: CAISEGETGVNQPQHF
len: 14; j_gene: TRBJ1-2; d_gene: NA; v_gene: TRBV4-3; abundance: NA; CDR3nt: TGCGCCAGCAGCCAAAGTCGACAGAGTTATGGCTACACCTTC; CDR3aa: CASSQSRQSYGYTF
len: 14; j_gene: TRBJ2-3; d_gene: TRBD2; v_gene: TRBV2; abundance: NA; CDR3nt: TGTGCCAGCAGTGAGGGACTAGCCGCAGATACGCAGTATTTT; CDR3aa: CASSEGLAADTQYF
len: 15; j_gene: TRBJ2-7; d_gene: NA; v_gene: TRBV4-1; abundance: NA; CDR3nt: TGCGCCAGCAGCCAAGAGGGGGGAGTGTCTCTCGAGCAGTACTTC; CDR3aa: CASSQEGGVSLEQYF
len: 13; j_gene: TRBJ2-3; d_gene: NA; v_gene: TRBV12-5; abundance: NA; CDR3nt: TGTGCTAGTGGCCGCGGGAGCACAGATACGCAGTATTTT; CDR3aa: CASGRGSTDTQYF
len: 12; j_gene: TRBJ2-3; d_gene: NA; v_gene: TRBV7-3; abundance: NA; CDR3nt: TGTGCCAGCAGACTCGGGACAGATACGCAGTATTTT; CDR3aa: CASRLGTDTQYF
len: 12; j_gene: TRBJ1-6; d_gene: NA; v_gene: TRBV30; abundance: NA; CDR3nt: TGTGCCTGGAGGGTAGTTAATTCACCCCTCCACTTT; CDR3aa: CAWRVVNSPLHF
len: 13; j_gene: TRBJ2-1; d_gene: TRBD2; v_gene: TRBV18; abundance: few; CDR3nt: TGTGCCAGCTCAAGCATAGCGGGAGGTGAGCAGTTCTTC; CDR3aa: CASSSIAGGEQFF
len: 16; j_gene: TRBJ2-6; d_gene: TRBD1; v_gene: TRBV6-2/TRBV6-3; abundance: NA; CDR3nt: TGTGCCAGCAGTTGGACAGGGGGTCGTGGGGCCAACGTCCTGACTTTC; CDR3aa: CASSWTGGRGANVLTF
len: 15; j_gene: TRBJ1-6; d_gene: TRBD1; v_gene: TRBV2; abundance: many; CDR3nt: TGTGCCAGCAGTGTTACGGGACAGGGTGGTTCACCCCTCCACTTT; CDR3aa: CASSVTGQGGSPLHF
len: 14; j_gene: TRBJ1-4; d_gene: NA; v_gene: TRBV5-3; abundance: NA; CDR3nt: TGTGCCAGAAGCTTGGCGGAGATTTCGGAAAAACTGTTTTTT; CDR3aa: CARSLAEISEKLFF
len: 15; j_gene: TRBJ2-5; d_gene: TRBD2; v_gene: TRBV7-2; abundance: NA; CDR3nt: TGTGCCAGCAGCTTAGCGGGACTAGCGACCGGGACCCAGTACTTC; CDR3aa: CASSLAGLATGTQYF
len: 15; j_gene: TRBJ1-3; d_gene: TRBD1; v_gene: TRBV5-1; abundance: NA; CDR3nt: TGCGCCAGCAGCGGGACAGGTGCTCTTGGAAACACCATATATTTT; CDR3aa: CASSGTGALGNTIYF
len: 14; j_gene: TRBJ1-6; d_gene: NA; v_gene: TRBV5-4; abundance: NA; CDR3nt: TGTGCCAGCAGCTTAGGAACGGGAAATTCACCCCTCCACTTT; CDR3aa: CASSLGTGNSPLHF
len: 15; j_gene: TRBJ1-5; d_gene: TRBD1; v_gene: TRBV2; abundance: NA; CDR3nt: TGTGCCAGCAGCGAACAGGGGGCGCGCCTTCAGCCCCAGCATTTT; CDR3aa: CASSEQGARLQPQHF
len: 16; j_gene: TRBJ2-1; d_gene: TRBD2; v_gene: TRBV4-3; abundance: NA; CDR3nt: TGCGCCAGCAGCCCCCTAGGGACTAGCGCGCACAATGAGCAGTTCTTC; CDR3aa: CASSPLGTSAHNEQFF
len: 14; j_gene: TRBJ1-1; d_gene: NA; v_gene: TRBV6-5; abundance: NA; CDR3nt: TGTGCCACCCTTAGGGGGTTGGGTAGCACTGAAGCTTTCTTT; CDR3aa: CATLRGLGSTEAFF
len: 12; j_gene: TRBJ2-1; d_gene: NA; v_gene: TRBV7-2; abundance: NA; CDR3nt: TGTGCCAGCAGCCTTACTAGAGCTGAGCAGTTCTTC; CDR3aa: CASSLTRAEQFF
len: 14; j_gene: TRBJ1-5; d_gene: NA; v_gene: TRBV28; abundance: few; CDR3nt: TGTGCCAGCAGTTTTTTTGGCAGAAATCAGCCCCAGCATTTT; CDR3aa: CASSFFGRNQPQHF
len: 13; j_gene: TRBJ2-7; d_gene: NA; v_gene: TRBV19; abundance: few; CDR3nt: TGTGCCAGTAGTAGTTCACAGGGCTACGAGCAGTACTTC; CDR3aa: CASSSSQGYEQYF
len: 14; j_gene: TRBJ2-2; d_gene: NA; v_gene: TRBV11-2; abundance: NA; CDR3nt: TGTGCCAGCAAATGGGACTTTAACACCGGGGAGCTGTTTTTT; CDR3aa: CASKWDFNTGELFF
len: 15; j_gene: TRBJ1-4; d_gene: TRBD1; v_gene: TRBV25-1; abundance: NA; CDR3nt: TGTGCCAGCAGTGAATATAGGGGGCCTAATGAAAAACTGTTTTTT; CDR3aa: CASSEYRGPNEKLFF
len: 15; j_gene: TRBJ2-1; d_gene: TRBD2; v_gene: TRBV30; abundance: NA; CDR3nt: TGTGCCCGAACACTACGGACTAGCGGGTACAATGAGCAGTTCTTC; CDR3aa: CARTLRTSGYNEQFF
len: 16; j_gene: TRBJ2-7; d_gene: TRBD2; v_gene: TRBV24-1; abundance: NA; CDR3nt: TGTGCCACCAGTGCATCTAGCGGATCCAGCTCCTACGAGCAGTACTTC; CDR3aa: CATSASSGSSSYEQYF
len: 14; j_gene: TRBJ2-1; d_gene: NA; v_gene: TRBV30; abundance: NA; CDR3nt: TGTGCCTGGGCCCGGGACATATACGTGGATGAGCAGTTCTTC; CDR3aa: CAWARDIYVDEQFF
len: 13; j_gene: TRBJ1-1; d_gene: TRBD1; v_gene: TRBV4-1; abundance: once; CDR3nt: TGCGCCAGCAGCCAAGAGAGGGACAGGGCCGCTTTCTTT; CDR3aa: CASSQERDRAAFF
len: 13; j_gene: TRBJ1-1; d_gene: NA; v_gene: TRBV6-6; abundance: NA; CDR3nt: TGTGCCAGCAGTTACGGGAGGAACACTGAAGCTTTCTTT; CDR3aa: CASSYGRNTEAFF
len: 14; j_gene: TRBJ2-7; d_gene: NA; v_gene: TRBV11-3; abundance: NA; CDR3nt: TGTGCCAGCAGCTTAGGACAGCTCCGTTACGAGCAGTACTTC; CDR3aa: CASSLGQLRYEQYF
len: 14; j_gene: TRBJ1-2; d_gene: TRBD1; v_gene: TRBV2; abundance: NA; CDR3nt: TGTGCCAGCAGTGATAGTCAGGGGGCGGTAGGCTACACCTTC; CDR3aa: CASSDSQGAVGYTF
len: 16; j_gene: TRBJ2-5; d_gene: TRBD1; v_gene: TRBV2; abundance: NA; CDR3nt: TGTGCCAGCAGTGGGGGTACCCGGGACAGGGGGAAGACCCAGTACTTC; CDR3aa: CASSGGTRDRGKTQYF
len: 12; j_gene: TRBJ2-7; d_gene: NA; v_gene: TRBV7-2; abundance: NA; CDR3nt: TGTGCCAGCAGCTTAGATTCTAGCAAGCAGTACTTC; CDR3aa: CASSLDSSKQYF
len: 13; j_gene: TRBJ2-1; d_gene: NA; v_gene: TRBV12-3/TRBV12-4; abundance: once; CDR3nt: TGTGCCAGCAGTTCCCGGAGTGGGAATGAGCAGTTCTTC; CDR3aa: CASSSRSGNEQFF
len: 16; j_gene: TRBJ1-4; d_gene: NA; v_gene: TRBV6-5; abundance: NA; CDR3nt: TGTGCCAGCAGTTACTCGGGGGGTGCAACTAATGAAAAACTGTTTTTT; CDR3aa: CASSYSGGATNEKLFF
len: 13; j_gene: TRBJ1-1; d_gene: NA; v_gene: TRBV29-1; abundance: NA; CDR3nt: TGCAGCGTTGATTCCACTGGGGGGGGTGAAGCTTTCTTT; CDR3aa: CSVDSTGGGEAFF
len: 14; j_gene: TRBJ2-5; d_gene: TRBD1; v_gene: TRBV6-6; abundance: NA; CDR3nt: TGTGCCAGCAGTTACAATCAGGGGGCAGGGACCCAGTACTTC; CDR3aa: CASSYNQGAGTQYF
len: 17; j_gene: TRBJ1-5; d_gene: TRBD1; v_gene: TRBV12-5; abundance: NA; CDR3nt: TGTGCTAGTGGCAACCGGGACAGGGGGCCTAACAATCAGCCCCAGCATTTT; CDR3aa: CASGNRDRGPNNQPQHF
len: 15; j_gene: TRBJ2-1; d_gene: NA; v_gene: TRBV7-8; abundance: NA; CDR3nt: TGTGCCAGCAGCCCTCTTATTAGCTCCTACAATGAGCAGTTCTTC; CDR3aa: CASSPLISSYNEQFF
len: 13; j_gene: TRBJ2-1; d_gene: NA; v_gene: TRBV6-5; abundance: NA; CDR3nt: TGTGCCAGCAGTTACTCGAGGCGGGATGAGCAGTTCTTC; CDR3aa: CASSYSRRDEQFF
len: 13; j_gene: TRBJ1-4; d_gene: NA; v_gene: TRBV12-3/TRBV12-4; abundance: NA; CDR3nt: TGTGCCAGCAGTATGAGACTTAATGAAAAACTGTTTTTT; CDR3aa: CASSMRLNEKLFF
len: 16; j_gene: TRBJ1-2; d_gene: NA; v_gene: TRBV5-4; abundance: NA; CDR3nt: TGTGCCAGCAGCTGGGGCGGGGGTTATACTAACTATGGCTACACCTTC; CDR3aa: CASSWGGGYTNYGYTF
len: 14; j_gene: TRBJ1-1; d_gene: NA; v_gene: TRBV11-2; abundance: few; CDR3nt: TGTGCCAGCAGCTTAAGCTCGGGGGGATCGGTAGCTTTCTTT; CDR3aa: CASSLSSGGSVAFF
len: 20; j_gene: TRBJ2-3; d_gene: TRBD2; v_gene: TRBV4-3; abundance: NA; CDR3nt: TGCGCCAGCAGCCAAGATCATTTCCCGGGACTAGCGCATAGGGCAGATACGCAGTATTTT; CDR3aa: CASSQDHFPGLAHRADTQYF
len: 14; j_gene: TRBJ2-7; d_gene: NA; v_gene: TRBV3-1/TRBV3-2; abundance: NA; CDR3nt: TGTGCCAGCAGCCTCACCTCAGGGGTCCGCGAGCAGTACTTC; CDR3aa: CASSLTSGVREQYF
len: 13; j_gene: TRBJ1-1; d_gene: NA; v_gene: TRBV12-3/TRBV12-4; abundance: few; CDR3nt: TGTGCCAGCAGTCTAACAGGTACTCTTGAAGCTTTCTTT; CDR3aa: CASSLTGTLEAFF
len: 16; j_gene: TRBJ2-4; d_gene: TRBD2; v_gene: TRBV5-4; abundance: NA; CDR3nt: TGTGCCAGCAGCTTGTGGGGTAGCGGGAGTTGGGACATTCAGTACTTC; CDR3aa: CASSLWGSGSWDIQYF